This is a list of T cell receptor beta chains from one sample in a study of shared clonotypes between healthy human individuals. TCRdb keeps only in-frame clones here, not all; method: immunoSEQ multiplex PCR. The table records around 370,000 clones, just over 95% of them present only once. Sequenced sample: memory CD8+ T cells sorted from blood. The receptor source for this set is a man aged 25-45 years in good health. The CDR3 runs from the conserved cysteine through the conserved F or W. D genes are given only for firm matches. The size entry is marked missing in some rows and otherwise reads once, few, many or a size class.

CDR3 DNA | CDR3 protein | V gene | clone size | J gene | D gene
TGTGCCAGCACGACGGCCTGGGGCGCGAGGACTGAAGCTTTCTTT | CASTTAWGARTEAFF | TRBV6-1 | . | TRBJ1-1 | .
TGTGCCAGCAGTGAGGATTACTATGGCTACACCTTC | CASSEDYYGYTF | TRBV2 | . | TRBJ1-2 | .
TGTGCCAGCAGCCCCCGTCGGGCTAGCGGGATCTACGAGCAGTACTTC | CASSPRRASGIYEQYF | TRBV14 | . | TRBJ2-7 | TRBD2
TGTGCCAGCAGCGACGGACAGGGCACAGATACGCAGTATTTT | CASSDGQGTDTQYF | TRBV6-5 | . | TRBJ2-3 | TRBD1
TGTGCCAGCAGTTTTTCCCTTGGACAGGGACAGCCCCAGCATTTT | CASSFSLGQGQPQHF | TRBV28 | . | TRBJ1-5 | TRBD1
TGTGCCAGCAGCGTAGGCAGGGCCACAGATACGCAGTATTTT | CASSVGRATDTQYF | TRBV9 | . | TRBJ2-3 | .
TGTGCCAGCAGTTTTCCGGGGCGGGAAGCTTTCTTT | CASSFPGREAFF | TRBV28 | . | TRBJ1-1 | .
TGTGCCAGCAGCCAAGATTTGGTTCAGCCCCAGCATTTT | CASSQDLVQPQHF | TRBV4-2 | . | TRBJ1-5 | .
TGTGCCAGTAGTACAACCTTCAACAGGGTTTCGAATCAGCCCCAGCATTTT | CASSTTFNRVSNQPQHF | TRBV19 | . | TRBJ1-5 | .
TGTGCCAGTAGTATAGAGAAAGACAGGGATCAGCCCCAGCATTTT | CASSIEKDRDQPQHF | TRBV19 | . | TRBJ1-5 | TRBD1
TGCAGTGCTTCACCATATGGCTACACCTTC | CSASPYGYTF | TRBV20-1 | . | TRBJ1-2 | .
TGTGCCAGCAGCGTAGGGGGAACGGTTCGGGAGACCCAGTACTTC | CASSVGGTVRETQYF | TRBV9 | . | TRBJ2-5 | .
TGTGCCAGCAGCGAAACTAGCGGACCAAACGAGCAGTACTTC | CASSETSGPNEQYF | TRBV5-4 | . | TRBJ2-7 | TRBD2
TGTGCCAGCAAGACGGGAGCTTTACAAGAGACCCAGTACTTC | CASKTGALQETQYF | TRBV2 | . | TRBJ2-5 | .
TGTGCCAGTAGTATGGGGACTAGCGGGATCGAGCAGTACTTC | CASSMGTSGIEQYF | TRBV19 | . | TRBJ2-7 | TRBD2
TGTGCCAGCAGTGTCTACCGCGAGCAGTACTTC | CASSVYREQYF | TRBV6-5 | . | TRBJ2-7 | .
TGCGCCAGCAGCTTGGGGGGCGCGGGGTATGGCTACACCTTC | CASSLGGAGYGYTF | TRBV5-1 | few | TRBJ1-2 | .
TGTGCCAGCAGCCTCTTCGCGGGAGGCACAGATACGCAGTATTTT | CASSLFAGGTDTQYF | TRBV7-3 | . | TRBJ2-3 | TRBD2
TGTGCCAGCAGCCAAGTCCTAGCGGGAGGGGATGAGCAGTTCTTC | CASSQVLAGGDEQFF | TRBV14 | . | TRBJ2-1 | TRBD2
TGTGCCAGCAGCGGCGGAACCTACAATGAGCAGTTCTTC | CASSGGTYNEQFF | TRBV7-2 | . | TRBJ2-1 | .
TGTGCCAGCAGCTTCAAAGGGGGGGGCTATGGCTACACCTTC | CASSFKGGGYGYTF | TRBV5-4 | . | TRBJ1-2 | .
TGTGCCAGCAGCCCGACAGGGGTCGGAAACACCATATATTTT | CASSPTGVGNTIYF | TRBV4-2 | . | TRBJ1-3 | TRBD1
TGTGCCAGCAGCTTGTTCTACGAGCAGTACTTC | CASSLFYEQYF | TRBV5-8 | few | TRBJ2-7 | .
TGTGCCAGCAGCTTGGTGTTCGGTAGCACAGATACGCAGTATTTT | CASSLVFGSTDTQYF | TRBV5-6 | . | TRBJ2-3 | .
TGTGCCAGCAGTATAGGGCACTCCTACAATGAGCAGTTCTTC | CASSIGHSYNEQFF | TRBV27 | . | TRBJ2-1 | .
TGTGCCAGCAGCCGGACAGGGAGCAACGAGCAGTACTTC | CASSRTGSNEQYF | TRBV6-5 | . | TRBJ2-7 | TRBD1
TGTGCCAGCTCACCAATGAGGATACCGGGACAGAGGAACACTGAAGCTTTCTTT | CASSPMRIPGQRNTEAFF | TRBV18 | . | TRBJ1-1 | TRBD1
TGTGCCGGTCAGGGACGAGATCAGCCCCAGCATTTT | CAGQGRDQPQHF | TRBV28 | . | TRBJ1-5 | .
TGTGCCAGCAGCGCTAAAGGGGACAGCTACGAGCAGTACTTC | CASSAKGDSYEQYF | TRBV6-1 | . | TRBJ2-7 | TRBD1